Sequencing of this TCR beta chain was carried out in a study of Graves' ophthalmopathy and Graves' hyperthyroidism. RNA transcripts yielded amplified TCR beta CDR3 regions. Investigators did first-round RT-PCR with HTBI primers, then second-round multiplex PCR. TCRdb re-analysed the multiplex PCR reads in MiXCR, keeping a single row per CDR3 protein. The sample has some 350,000 distinct CDR3 sequences, roughly 17% seen once. There are many counts of this clonotype. The CDR3 covers 17 residues. Looked up from germline, CDR1 is LNHDA and CDR2 is SQIVND (reference sequence). V was pared by 4 bases and J by 4 bases, with 20 bases between. Stable hyperthyroidism meant no ophthalmopathy within 18 months of follow-up. The hyperthyroidism patients, aged 18 to 65, had been newly diagnosed, with under 2 months' duration. Exclusion covered patients with other autoimmune diseases or uncontrolled infections (as well as pregnancy or lactation). Fresh peripheral blood, around 9.3 ml, was the PBMC source.

The chain couples TRBV19 to TRBJ1-5, with D hard to call. This TCR was recovered from an adult woman with stable Graves' hyperthyroidism. Input material: peripheral blood. The CDR3 is CASSTPGLNSLNQPQHF. CDR3 coding DNA: TGTGCCAGTAGTACGCCCGGACTGAATAGCTTGAATCAGCCCCAGCATTTT.